One T cell receptor beta chain is described in this entry. This sample stems from a study of T cell changes during pregnancy in multiple sclerosis. The protocol was immunoSEQ multiplex PCR, while the TCRdb copy is restricted to in-frame clones and leaves out a portion. The profile covers 75,000 to 95,000 clones, with approximately 92% appearing a single time and about 2% taken by the ten largest. This CDR3 has 14 residues. The V end was cut by 4 bases, the J end by 4 bases, with 14 bases between. Germline-derived CDR1 and CDR2 are SGHRS and YFSETQ. V usage is TRBV5-1 and J usage is TRBJ1-2; possible D gene TRBD1, 5 bases. Material: peripheral blood, obtained after pregnancy. The receptor was derived from a female donor with multiple sclerosis, enrolled in a pregnancy study. The chain's CDR3 is CASSVGGVGYGYTF. CDR3 bases: TGCGCCAGCAGCGTGGGGGGAGTTGGCTATGGCTACACCTTC.